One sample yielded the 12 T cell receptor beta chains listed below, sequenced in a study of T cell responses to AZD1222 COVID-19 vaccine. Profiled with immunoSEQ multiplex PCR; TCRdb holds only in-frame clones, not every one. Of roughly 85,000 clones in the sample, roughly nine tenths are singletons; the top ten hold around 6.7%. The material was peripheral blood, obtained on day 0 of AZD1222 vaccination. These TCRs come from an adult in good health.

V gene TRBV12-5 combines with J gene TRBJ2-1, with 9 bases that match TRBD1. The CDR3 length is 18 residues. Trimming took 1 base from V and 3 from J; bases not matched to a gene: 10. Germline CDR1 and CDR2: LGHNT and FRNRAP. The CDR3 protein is CASGLEGQGHRNYNEQFF. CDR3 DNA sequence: TGTGCTAGTGGTTTGGAGGGACAGGGACATCGTAACTACAATGAGCAGTTCTTC.

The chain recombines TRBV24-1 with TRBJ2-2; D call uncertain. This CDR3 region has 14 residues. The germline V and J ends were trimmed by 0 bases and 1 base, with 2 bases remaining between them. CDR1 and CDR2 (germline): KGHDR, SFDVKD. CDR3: CATSDLWNTGELFF. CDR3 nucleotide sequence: TGTGCCACCAGTGATTTGTGGAACACCGGGGAGCTGTTTTTT.

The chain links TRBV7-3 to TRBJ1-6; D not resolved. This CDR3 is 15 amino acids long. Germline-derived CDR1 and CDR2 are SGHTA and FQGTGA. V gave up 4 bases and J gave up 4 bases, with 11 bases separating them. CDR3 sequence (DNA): TGTGCCAGCAGCTCCTCGACGGTGTATAATTCACCCCTCCACTTT. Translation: CASSSSTVYNSPLHF.

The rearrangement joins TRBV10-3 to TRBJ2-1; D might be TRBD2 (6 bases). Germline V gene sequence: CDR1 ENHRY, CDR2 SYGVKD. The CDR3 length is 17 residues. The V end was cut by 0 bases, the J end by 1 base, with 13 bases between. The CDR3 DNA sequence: TGTGCCATCAGTGAGTCTGGGGGGACGAGTTCCTACAATGAGCAGTTCTTC. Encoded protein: CAISESGGTSSYNEQFF.

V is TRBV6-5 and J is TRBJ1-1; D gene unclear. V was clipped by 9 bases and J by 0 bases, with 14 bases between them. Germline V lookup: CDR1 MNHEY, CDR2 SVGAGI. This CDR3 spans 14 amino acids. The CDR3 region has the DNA TGTGCCAGTATGCAGGCCCCCTTGAACACTGAAGCTTTCTTT. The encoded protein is CASMQAPLNTEAFF.

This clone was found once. The CDR3 loop is CASSLRRRGDTDTQYF. The CDR3 DNA reads TGTGCCAGCAGCCTCAGGCGGCGGGGGGACACAGATACGCAGTATTTT. The rearrangement links TRBV11-2 to TRBJ2-3; 8 bases line up with TRBD2. Germline lookup yields CDR1 SGHAT and CDR2 FQNNGV. This CDR3 is 16 amino acids long. The trim removed 5 bases at V and 2 bases at J, leaving 9 bases unmatched.

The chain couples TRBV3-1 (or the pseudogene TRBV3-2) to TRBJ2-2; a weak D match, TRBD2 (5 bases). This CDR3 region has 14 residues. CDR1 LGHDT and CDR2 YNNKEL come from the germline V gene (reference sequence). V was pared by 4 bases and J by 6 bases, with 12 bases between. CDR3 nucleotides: TGTGCCAGCAGCCCTTGGACTCAACCCGGGGAGCTGTTTTTT. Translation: CASSPWTQPGELFF.

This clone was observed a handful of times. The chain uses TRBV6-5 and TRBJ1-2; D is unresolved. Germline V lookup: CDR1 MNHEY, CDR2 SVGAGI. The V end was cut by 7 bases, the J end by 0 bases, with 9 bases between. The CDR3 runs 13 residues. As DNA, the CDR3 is TGTGCCAGCATCCTAGGGACTAACTATGGCTACACCTTC. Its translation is CASILGTNYGYTF.

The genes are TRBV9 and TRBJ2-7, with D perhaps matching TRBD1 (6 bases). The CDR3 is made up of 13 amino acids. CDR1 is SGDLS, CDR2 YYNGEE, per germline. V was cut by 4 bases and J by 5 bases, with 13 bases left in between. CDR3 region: CASSTTQGDEQYF. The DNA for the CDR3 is TGTGCCAGCAGCACAACACAGGGCGACGAGCAGTACTTC.

In DNA, the CDR3 is TGCGCCAGCAGCCAGGGGGGGAGGGGTGGCACTGAAGCTTTCTTT. This encodes CASSQGGRGGTEAFF. The chain carries TRBV4-1 and TRBJ1-1, with a weak D call TRBD1 (5 bases). Germline lookup yields CDR1 MGHRA and CDR2 YSYEKL. The V and J ends lost 3 bases and 4 bases respectively, with 15 bases between them. This CDR3 is built from 15 residues.

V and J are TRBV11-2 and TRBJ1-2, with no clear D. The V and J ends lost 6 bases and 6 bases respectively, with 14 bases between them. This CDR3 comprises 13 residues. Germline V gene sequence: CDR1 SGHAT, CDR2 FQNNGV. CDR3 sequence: CASSPSGLNGYTF. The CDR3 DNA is TGTGCCAGCAGTCCCTCAGGACTAAATGGCTACACCTTC.

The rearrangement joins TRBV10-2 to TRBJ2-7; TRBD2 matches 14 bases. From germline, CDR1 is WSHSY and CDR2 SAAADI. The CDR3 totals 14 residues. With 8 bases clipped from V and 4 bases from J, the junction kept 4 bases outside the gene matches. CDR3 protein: CASQRTSGRYEQYF. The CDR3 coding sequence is TGCGCCAGCCAAAGGACTAGCGGGAGGTACGAGCAGTACTTC.